Following are 25 T cell receptor beta chains from one sample sequenced in a study of neurological immune-mediated disorders. TCRdb reprocessed the 5' RACE reads via MiXCR and lists one record per CDR3 protein. This table holds 25,000 to 35,000 distinct CDR3 sequences, 4% found once. The sample consisted of CD4+ T cells from blood. The receptors here all came from a middle-aged woman in good health.

This chain joins TRBV15 and TRBJ2-6; the match to TRBD2 covers 7 bases. The CDR3 spans 16 residues. The germline CDR1 and CDR2 sequences are LNHNV and YYDKDF (reference sequence). The CDR3 DNA sequence: TGTGCAGCCAGCAGGAAGCGGGATTTTGGGGCCAACGTCCTGACTTTC. This codes for CAASRKRDFGANVLTF.

This clonotype was recorded at least ten times. The chain recombines TRBV2 with TRBJ2-5, with 11 bases fitting TRBD1. The V gene's germline CDR1 is SNHLY and CDR2 FYNNEI. After removal of 8 bases from V and 2 bases from J, the junction contained 7 bases not matched to a gene. The CDR3 covers 15 residues. For the CDR3, the DNA is TGTGCCAGCCCAAGGGGGACAGGGGGGCAAGAGACCCAGTACTTC. Protein sequence: CASPRGTGGQETQYF.

This clonotype was found many times. V and J are TRBV5-1 and TRBJ2-3, with D unresolved. The V and J ends lost 1 base and 4 bases respectively, with 10 bases between them. Germline V gene data show CDR1 as SGHRS and CDR2 as YFSETQ. The CDR3 has 14 residues. The CDR3 sequence: CASSLMQSPDTQYF. CDR3 DNA: TGCGCCAGCAGCTTGATGCAGTCCCCAGATACGCAGTATTTT.

This clonotype was seen repeatedly, ten times or more. The V and J genes are TRBV19 and TRBJ2-1; the match to TRBD1 covers 9 bases. CDR1 is LNHDA and CDR2 is SQIVND in the germline V gene (reference sequence). The length of the CDR3 is 16 residues. V dropped 3 bases and J dropped 8; count of bases not matched to a gene: 11. CDR3 in DNA: TGTGCCAGTAGTATCCCCCGGGACAGGGCGGGAGATGAGCAGTTCTTC. The encoded protein is CASSIPRDRAGDEQFF. Variable domain in full (rest from reference TRBV19 and TRBJ2-1): DGGITQSPKYLFRKEGQNVTLSCEQNLNHDAMYWYRQDPGQGLRLIYYSQIVNDFQKGDIAEGYSVSREKKESFPLTVTSAQKNPTAFYLCASSIPRDRAGDEQFFGPGTRLTVL.

This clonotype was found many times. The gene calls are TRBV29-1 and TRBJ2-7, with D perhaps TRBD1 (6 bases). This CDR3 is built from 11 residues. Per the germline V gene, CDR1 is SQVTM and CDR2 is ANQGSEA. V shed 6 bases and J shed 4 bases, with 10 bases lying between them. In DNA, the CDR3 is TGCAGCGTAGTACAGGGATACGAGCAGTACTTC. It codes for CSVVQGYEQYF.

This clonotype was counted ten times or more. V is TRBV5-6 and J is TRBJ2-3; 8 nucleotides align to TRBD2. V shed 6 bases and J 4 bases; nucleotides not matched to a gene: 4. Germline CDR1 reads SGHDT; CDR2 reads YYEEEE. The CDR3 sequence is 13 residues long. The CDR3 DNA is TGTGCCAGCACGGGAGGGCCAGCAGATACGCAGTATTTT. The encoded protein is CASTGGPADTQYF.

This clonotype came up many times. The J gene is TRBJ1-1, the V gene TRBV7-9, with TRBD1 as a possible D gene (5 bases). The V end was cut by 1 base, the J end by 3 bases, with 9 bases between. The CDR3 is 14 amino acids. CDR1 is SEHNR and CDR2 is FQNEAQ in the germline V gene (reference sequence). The CDR3 DNA reads TGTGCCAGCAGCTTAGGGGGCAGGGACACTGAAGCTTTCTTT. It translates to CASSLGGRDTEAFF.

This clonotype was recorded at least ten times. The chain uses TRBV20-1 and TRBJ2-5; 8 bases align to TRBD1. The CDR3 is 15 amino acids. J gave up 5 bases and V 0 bases, and 8 bases lay outside the gene matches. The germline gives CDR1 DFQATT, CDR2 SNEGSKA (reference sequence). In nucleotides, the CDR3 is TGCAGTGCTAGAGAGGAGACAGGGGTGTGGGAGACCCAGTACTTC. Protein product: CSAREETGVWETQYF.

At least ten counts were recorded for this clonotype. The chain carries TRBV5-1 and TRBJ2-3, with 7 bases aligning to TRBD1. The CDR3 extends over 16 amino acids. Germline V gives CDR1 SGHRS, CDR2 YFSETQ. The trim removed 0 bases at V and 3 bases at J, leaving 7 bases unmatched. The CDR3 nucleotides are TGCGCCAGCAGCTTGGCCGGGACAGCATATACAGATACGCAGTATTTT. Encoded protein: CASSLAGTAYTDTQYF. Using reference TRBV5-1 and TRBJ2-3 for the parts outside the CDR3, the full variable domain is KAGVTQTPRYLIKTRGQQVTLSCSPISGHRSVSWYQQTPGQGLQFLFEYFSETQRNKGNFPGRFSGRQFSNSRSEMNVSTLELGDSALYLCASSLAGTAYTDTQYFGPGTRLTVL.

This clonotype was seen many times. The V and J genes are TRBV9 and TRBJ1-1, with D hard to call. V lost 7 bases, J lost 3 bases, and 10 bases lay in between. This CDR3 has 12 residues. Germline lookup yields CDR1 SGDLS and CDR2 YYNGEE. For the CDR3, the DNA is TGTGCCAGCGCCTCAAGGGACACTGAAGCTTTCTTT. Protein sequence: CASASRDTEAFF.

This clonotype was counted only a few times. The V and J genes are TRBV7-9 and TRBJ1-4; D is undetermined. V dropped 5 bases and J dropped 7 bases, with 14 bases sitting between them. The V gene's germline CDR1 is SEHNR and CDR2 FQNEAQ (reference sequence). The CDR3 totals 14 residues. Here the CDR3 DNA reads TGTGCCAGCAGCCCCCGGGCAGGCTTTGAAAAACTGTTTTTT. It is translated as CASSPRAGFEKLFF.

In its sample, this clonotype was seen many times. The chain links TRBV20-1 to TRBJ1-4; the match to TRBD1 covers 8 bases. With 3 bases clipped from V and 7 bases from J, the junction kept 13 bases outside the gene matches. Germline CDR1 reads DFQATT; CDR2 reads SNEGSKA (reference sequence). This CDR3 is built from 16 residues. CDR3 protein: CSASFGEQGVAEKLFF. The CDR3 coding sequence is TGCAGTGCTAGTTTTGGGGAACAGGGGGTGGCTGAAAAACTGTTTTTT.

This clonotype was detected many times. The rearrangement uses TRBV5-1 and TRBJ1-6; no reliable D call. The CDR3 covers 16 residues. Between the trimmed V and J ends, which lost 1 base and 7 bases, there was a span of 15 bases. Germline CDR1 is SGHRS and CDR2 is YFSETQ. The CDR3 here is CASSLKGLSKNSPLHF. CDR3 nucleotides: TGCGCCAGCAGCTTGAAAGGGCTTTCCAAAAATTCACCCCTCCACTTT.

This clonotype has at least ten counts. The rearrangement joins TRBV10-3 to TRBJ2-5, with 10 bases lining up with TRBD2. V was clipped by 9 bases and J by 1 base; unmatched bases: 8. This CDR3 has 15 amino acids. Germline lookup yields CDR1 ENHRY and CDR2 SYGVKD. The CDR3 DNA is TGTGCCATAGGGACTCTAGCGGGGGCCCAAGAGACCCAGTACTTC. Translated, it gives CAIGTLAGAQETQYF.

The table lists this clonotype with many counts. This chain links TRBV5-1 with TRBJ1-1; possibly TRBD1 for D (5 bases). The CDR3 is 15 residues long. Germline assignment: CDR1 SGHRS and CDR2 YFSETQ. Deletions cut 7 bases from V and 2 bases from J, with 18 bases between. The CDR3 DNA follows: TGCGCCAGCGGGGGTAGGGCATTAAAAAACACTGAAGCTTTCTTT. This encodes CASGGRALKNTEAFF. Filled out from reference TRBV5-1 and TRBJ1-1, the complete variable domain reads KAGVTQTPRYLIKTRGQQVTLSCSPISGHRSVSWYQQTPGQGLQFLFEYFSETQRNKGNFPGRFSGRQFSNSRSEMNVSTLELGDSALYLCASGGRALKNTEAFFGQGTRLTVV.

This clonotype has at least ten counts. The rearrangement links TRBV12-3 or TRBV12-4 to TRBJ1-1; no clear D gene. The V end lost 5 bases, the J end lost 4 bases, and 8 bases lay between the germline ends. The CDR3 totals 12 residues. The CDR3 loop is CASSPRRTEAFF. For the CDR3, the DNA is TGTGCCAGCAGTCCCCGCCGCACTGAAGCTTTCTTT.

There are many counts of this clonotype. J is TRBJ2-3 and V is TRBV5-1; 8 bases fit TRBD2. With V trimmed by 0 bases and J by 1 base, 1 base remained unmatched. The CDR3 totals 15 residues. The germline CDR1 and CDR2 sequences are SGHRS and YFSETQ. CDR3 protein: CASSLDGRGTDTQYF. The CDR3 DNA reads as TGCGCCAGCAGCTTGGACGGGAGGGGCACAGATACGCAGTATTTT. The variable domain in full, with the rest retrieved from reference TRBV5-1 and TRBJ2-3, is KAGVTQTPRYLIKTRGQQVTLSCSPISGHRSVSWYQQTPGQGLQFLFEYFSETQRNKGNFPGRFSGRQFSNSRSEMNVSTLELGDSALYLCASSLDGRGTDTQYFGPGTRLTVL.

This clonotype occurred many times. The rearrangement links TRBV28 to TRBJ2-7; a possible D gene is TRBD2 (5 bases). Germline lookup yields CDR1 MDHEN and CDR2 SYDVKM. V lost 5 bases to trimming and J lost 6 bases, with 11 bases between them. The CDR3 covers 12 residues. Here the CDR3 reads CASSGLIGEQYF. In DNA form, the CDR3 reads TGTGCCAGCAGTGGACTTATAGGCGAGCAGTACTTC.

The chain employs TRBV13 and TRBJ2-6; D remains ambiguous. The CDR3 is made up of 16 amino acids. V lost 5 bases, J lost 0 bases, and 11 bases lay in between. Germline CDR1 reads PRHDT; CDR2 reads FYEKMQ (reference sequence). CDR3 in amino acids: CASSLLGSSGANVLTF. CDR3 bases: TGTGCCAGCAGCCTCTTGGGAAGCTCTGGGGCCAACGTCCTGACTTTC.

To note about this clonotype: This may be a read error: a much more frequent sequence differs by one nucleotide. The chain uses TRBV5-1 and TRBJ1-3; D gene uncertain. The CDR3 contains 16 residues. Trimming shortened V by 0 bases and J by 0 bases, and 10 bases separated the two germline ends. The germline V gene encodes CDR1 SGHRS and CDR2 YFSETQ. CDR3 sequence reads: CASSLERQVSGNTIYF. CDR3 nucleotides: TGCGCCAGCAGCTTGGAACGGCAAGTCTCTGGAAACACCATATATTTT.

This clonotype has at least ten counts. The CDR3 loop is CASSQDGTGPYNEQFF. CDR3 nucleotides: TGCGCCAGCAGCCAAGACGGGACAGGCCCCTACAATGAGCAGTTCTTC. The chain couples TRBV4-1 to TRBJ2-1; 8 bases are a match to TRBD1. The V gene's germline CDR1 is MGHRA and CDR2 YSYEKL. Losses at the gene ends were 0 bases for V and 2 bases for J; bases not matched to a gene: 3. The CDR3 loop spans 16 amino acids.

This clonotype appeared many times. The rearrangement joins TRBV5-1 to TRBJ2-5; D is uncertain. The CDR3 spans 13 residues. Germline V gene data show CDR1 as SGHRS and CDR2 as YFSETQ. V lost 0 bases to trimming and J lost 5 bases, with 8 bases between them. CDR3 nucleotide sequence: TGCGCCAGCAGCTTGGGCCATGTGGAGACCCAGTACTTC. This sequence encodes CASSLGHVETQYF.

The table lists this clonotype with many counts. V is TRBV7-9 and J is TRBJ1-1, with D possibly TRBD1 on 5 matching bases. CDR1 and CDR2 (germline): SEHNR, FQNEAQ (reference sequence). V lost 7 bases to trimming and J lost 5 bases, with 17 bases between them. There are 14 residues in the CDR3. The CDR3 is CASNLGDVRTEAFF. CDR3 in DNA: TGTGCCAGCAACTTGGGGGACGTGAGGACTGAAGCTTTCTTT. Filled out from reference TRBV7-9 and TRBJ1-1, the complete variable domain reads DTGVSQNPRHKITKRGQNVTFRCDPISEHNRLYWYRQTLGQGPEFLTYFQNEAQLEKSRLLSDRFSAERPKGSFSTLEIQRTEQGDSAMYLCASNLGDVRTEAFFGQGTRLTVV.

Ten or more counts support this clonotype. This rearrangement joins TRBV7-2 to TRBJ2-1; 9 bases match TRBD2. Per the germline V gene, CDR1 is SGHTA and CDR2 is FQGNSA. The CDR3 covers 15 residues. V gave up 6 bases and J gave up 6 bases; unmatched junction bases: 9. The CDR3 here is CASSRIAGAPNEQFF. The CDR3 DNA is TGTGCCAGCAGTCGCATAGCGGGAGCCCCCAATGAGCAGTTCTTC.

This clonotype showed up many times. The CDR3 region is CASSPGQGNEQFF. The CDR3 coding sequence is TGTGCCAGCTCACCGGGACAGGGGAATGAGCAGTTCTTC. The chain has TRBV18 and TRBJ2-1, with 10 positions matching TRBD1. The length of the CDR3 is 13 residues. In germline, CDR1 is KGHSH, CDR2 LQKENI. V lost 3 bases, J lost 7 bases, and 0 bases stayed unmatched.